The 20 T cell receptor beta chains listed next were all sequenced from one sample in a study of vaccination effects on CD4 cells after COVID-19. Sequencing used immunoSEQ multiplex PCR; TCRdb keeps in-frame clones, though not all of them. The sample contains under 65,000 clones, approximately 73% of which appear only once. No cognate antigen is known for these TCRs. Antigen-specific CD4+ T cells were expanded (with viral peptide pools) by the ViraFEST assay ahead of sequencing. Scientists isolated CD4+ T cells after an approximately 10-day culture period ended. This person's SARS-CoV-2 infection, confirmed by PCR, occurred between March and December 2020. The sequencing here drew on CD4+ T cells from PBMCs cultured with HIV peptides, taken before COVID-19 vaccination. As to subset: HIV-1 Nef peptide pool negative control/reference culture. These receptors all come from a human donor who had a prior SARS-CoV-2 infection.

V is TRBV6-1 and J is TRBJ2-7; 14 bases are shared with TRBD2. CDR3 length: 17 amino acids. Germline V gene sequence: CDR1 MNHNS, CDR2 SASEGT. Losses at the gene ends were 4 bases for V and 2 bases for J; bases not matched to a gene: 7. The CDR3 bases are TGTGCCAGCAGTGTATCAAGGACTAGCGGGGGGACCTACGAGCAGTACTTC. As protein: CASSVSRTSGGTYEQYF.

This sequence joins TRBV7-9 and TRBJ1-2; perhaps TRBD1 as D (6 bases). Germline V gene data show CDR1 as SEHNR and CDR2 as FQNEAQ (reference sequence). V was trimmed by 2 bases and J by 9 bases, leaving 19 bases between them. The CDR3 spans 15 residues. The CDR3 DNA sequence: TGTGCCAGCAGCTTACGGGGGGGGCGCGGGAATCGCTACACCTTC. The encoded protein is CASSLRGGRGNRYTF.

Only a few counts were recorded for this clone. V and J are TRBV19 and TRBJ1-1; 8 bases map to TRBD1. The J segment lost 3 bases and the V segment lost 4 bases, leaving 7 bases of the junction unmatched. The germline V gene has CDR1 LNHDA and CDR2 SQIVND (reference sequence). The CDR3 spans 15 residues. The CDR3 nucleotides are TGTGCCAGTAGTACGTACAGGGGGATCGACACTGAAGCTTTCTTT. Translation: CASSTYRGIDTEAFF.

This clone was counted only a few times. This chain links TRBV18 with TRBJ1-5, with D uncertain. The germline V and J ends were trimmed by 0 bases and 4 bases, with 16 bases remaining between them. Germline V gene sequence: CDR1 KGHSH, CDR2 LQKENI. The CDR3 is 17 amino acids. The CDR3 sequence is CASSPPTAVGGNQPQHF. CDR3 in DNA: TGTGCCAGCTCACCACCCACCGCGGTTGGTGGTAATCAGCCCCAGCATTTT.

The V gene is TRBV7-8, the J gene TRBJ1-2; possible D gene TRBD1, 5 bases. Germline V gene sequence: CDR1 SGHVS, CDR2 FQNEAQ. With 1 base removed from V and 3 bases from J, the gap between germline ends came to 18 bases. The CDR3 spans 17 residues. CDR3 DNA sequence: TGTGCCAGCAGCTTAGTAATAGTTCCCACAGGCGACTATGGCTACACCTTC. Translation: CASSLVIVPTGDYGYTF.

This chain links TRBV4-1 with TRBJ2-7; D perhaps matches TRBD2 (5 bases). Germline V gene sequence: CDR1 MGHRA, CDR2 YSYEKL. CDR3 length: 15 residues. V dropped 0 bases and J dropped 3 bases, with 12 bases sitting between them. CDR3 sequence reads: CASSQEEQRFYEQYF. The CDR3, as DNA: TGCGCCAGCAGCCAAGAAGAGCAGCGGTTCTACGAGCAGTACTTC.

This rearrangement joins TRBV3-1 (or the pseudogene TRBV3-2) to TRBJ2-5, with 7 bases matching TRBD1. This CDR3 region has 16 residues. V dropped 8 bases and J dropped 5; count of bases not matched to a gene: 17. Germline V gives CDR1 LGHDT, CDR2 YNNKEL (reference sequence). CDR3 protein: CASGTAGGFSQETQYF. Written as DNA, the CDR3 is TGTGCCAGCGGCACAGCAGGGGGTTTCTCACAGGAGACCCAGTACTTC.

The chain is built from TRBV4-2 and TRBJ1-6, with a tentative D call TRBD1 (6 bases). The V gene's germline CDR1 is LGHNA and CDR2 YNFKEQ. With 4 bases removed from V and 4 bases from J, the gap between germline ends came to 17 bases. This CDR3 is 17 amino acids long. The CDR3 sequence: CASSLGTSHSYNSPLHF. CDR3 nucleotides: TGTGCCAGCAGCCTCGGGACAAGCCACTCGTATAATTCACCCCTCCACTTT.

This clone was recorded a few times. V and J are TRBV7-6 and TRBJ2-2; maybe TRBD1 (6 bases). Trimming left V 2 bases short and J 2 bases short, with 9 bases between. The CDR3 has 15 amino acids. CDR1 and CDR2 from the germline V gene are SGHVS and FNYEAQ. For the CDR3, the DNA is TGTGCCAGCAGCTTAAGGGGGACCAACACCGGGGAGCTGTTTTTT. Protein product: CASSLRGTNTGELFF.

J is TRBJ2-1 and V is TRBV6-5; possible D gene TRBD2, 6 bases. This CDR3 has 13 amino acids. Per germline, CDR1 MNHEY and CDR2 SVGAGI. V was cut by 6 bases and J by 7 bases, with 13 bases left in between. For the CDR3, the DNA is TGTGCCAGCAGCTCGGTTGGGGGGAATGAGCAGTTCTTC. It yields the protein CASSSVGGNEQFF.

Points on this clone: At one of its ends the junction is not consistent with the germline gene, which may arise from a read error. The genes are TRBV7-7 and TRBJ2-2; 9 positions match TRBD2. CDR1 is SSHAT, CDR2 FNYEAQ, per germline (reference sequence). The length of the CDR3 is 18 residues. The chain's CDR3 is CASSLALAGALNTGELFF. The CDR3 DNA is TGTGCTAGCAGCTTAGCCTTAGCGGGGGCTTTGAACACCGGGGAGCTGTTTTTT. Full variable domain (outside the CDR3, taken from reference TRBV7-7 and TRBJ2-2): GAGVSQSPRYKVTKRGQDVTLRCDPISSHATLYWYQQALGQGPEFLTYFNYEAQPDKSGLPSDRFSAERPEGSISTLTIQRTEQRDSAMYRCASSLALAGALNTGELFFGEGSRLTVL.

The chain employs TRBV7-9 and TRBJ1-1; D unclear. This CDR3 contains 12 residues. Trimming pared 5 bases from V and 4 bases from J, leaving 8 bases between. Germline loops: CDR1 SEHNR, CDR2 FQNEAQ (reference sequence). Here the CDR3 DNA reads TGTGCCAGCAGCCGGCAGACCACTGAAGCTTTCTTT. The encoded protein is CASSRQTTEAFF.

The CDR3 spells CASSRLDSSGTDTQYF. In nucleotides, the CDR3 is TGTGCCAGCAGCCGCCTGGACAGTTCTGGCACAGATACGCAGTATTTT. The chain has TRBV5-4 and TRBJ2-3, with D possibly being TRBD1 (6 bases). The V and J ends lost 4 bases and 1 base respectively, with 16 bases between them. In germline, CDR1 is SGHNT, CDR2 YYREEE (reference sequence). The CDR3 has 16 amino acids.

This chain joins TRBV11-2 and TRBJ1-3; D not certain. The V gene lost 4 bases and the J gene lost 2 bases, with 9 bases spanning the gap. In germline, CDR1 is SGHAT, CDR2 FQNNGV. There are 14 residues in the CDR3. The CDR3 DNA is TGTGCCAGCAGCTCGACTAGGGCTGGAAACACCATATATTTT. It is translated as CASSSTRAGNTIYF. The complete variable domain, with remaining parts taken from reference TRBV11-2 and TRBJ1-3, reads EAGVAQSPRYKIIEKRQSVAFWCNPISGHATLYWYQQILGQGPKLLIQFQNNGVVDDSQLPKDRFSAERLKGVDSTLKIQPAKLEDSAVYLCASSSTRAGNTIYFGEGSWLTVV.

The CDR3 sequence is CASSLNPLAGQETQYF. As DNA, the CDR3 is TGTGCCAGCAGCTTAAACCCCCTAGCCGGCCAAGAGACCCAGTACTTC. The chain links TRBV7-3 to TRBJ2-5; perhaps TRBD2 as D (5 bases). Deletions cut 1 base from V and 1 base from J, with 13 bases between. The CDR3 runs 16 residues. CDR1 and CDR2 from the germline V gene are SGHTA and FQGTGA.

The chain couples TRBV30 to TRBJ1-5, with D possibly being TRBD1 (5 bases). The V gene's germline CDR1 is GTSNPN and CDR2 SVGIG (reference sequence). The ends were cut back, 2 bases at V and 2 bases at J, with 10 bases in the middle. This CDR3 comprises 14 residues. The CDR3 DNA is TGTGCCTGGAGTTGGCAGGGCGGCAATCAGCCCCAGCATTTT. Translated, it gives CAWSWQGGNQPQHF.

V usage is TRBV30 and J usage is TRBJ2-3; TRBD2 matches at 7 bases. In germline, CDR1 is GTSNPN, CDR2 SVGIG (reference sequence). This CDR3 has 15 amino acids. V lost 0 bases and J lost 1; bases outside the gene matches: 4. In DNA, the CDR3 is TGTGCCTGGAGTGTATGGAGCGGGGGCACAGATACGCAGTATTTT. This codes for CAWSVWSGGTDTQYF.

This chain connects TRBV18 to TRBJ2-7; 7 nucleotides match TRBD1. From germline, CDR1 is KGHSH and CDR2 LQKENI. V was clipped by 3 bases and J by 3 bases; unmatched bases: 2. CDR3 length: 13 residues. CDR3 residues: CASSPTGNYEQYF. The CDR3 DNA reads as TGTGCCAGCTCACCGACAGGGAACTACGAGCAGTACTTC. The complete variable domain, with remaining parts taken from reference TRBV18 and TRBJ2-7, reads NAGVMQNPRHLVRRRGQEARLRCSPMKGHSHVYWYRQLPEEGLKFMVYLQKENIIDESGMPKERFSAEFPKEGPSILRIQQVVRGDSAAYFCASSPTGNYEQYFGPGTRLTVT.

The chain recombines TRBV7-2 with TRBJ2-5; D is undetermined. Germline values: CDR1 SGHTA, CDR2 FQGNSA. V was clipped by 3 bases and J by 3 bases, with 8 bases between them. The CDR3 extends over 13 amino acids. This chain's CDR3 is CASSFSQEETQYF. As DNA, the CDR3 is TGTGCCAGCAGCTTTTCCCAGGAAGAGACCCAGTACTTC.

The rearrangement joins TRBV7-9 to TRBJ2-7, with a possible D match to TRBD1 (6 bases). This CDR3 comprises 15 residues. Per the germline V gene, CDR1 is SEHNR and CDR2 is FQNEAQ (reference sequence). Trimming took off 5 bases at V and 0 bases at J, with 14 bases between the two ends. This CDR3 reads CASSPMGATSYEQYF. Written as DNA, the CDR3 is TGTGCCAGCAGCCCCATGGGGGCCACCTCCTACGAGCAGTACTTC.